This entry lists 5 T cell receptor beta chains sequenced from one sample in a study of Graves' ophthalmopathy and Graves' hyperthyroidism. Amplified material comprised TCR beta CDR3 regions derived from RNA transcripts. Second-round multiplex PCR came after a first-round RT-PCR that employed HTBI primers. TCRdb used MiXCR to reprocess the multiplex PCR reads, holding one entry per CDR3 protein. Counted here are 260,000 or so distinct CDR3 sequences, around 50% occurring once; the ten biggest clones make up less than 60%. Sequencing was carried out using peripheral blood. Every receptor here comes from an adult man with Graves' ophthalmopathy.

The chain couples TRBV12-3 or TRBV12-4 to TRBJ1-1; D gene unclear. V shed 10 bases and J shed 5 bases, with 17 bases lying between them. This CDR3 contains 13 residues. The DNA of the CDR3 is TGTGCCACCGCTCAGGTCCTTGGGACTGAAGCTTTCTTT. The encoded protein is CATAQVLGTEAFF.

The V and J genes are TRBV29-1 and TRBJ2-7; 7 positions agree with TRBD1. The CDR3 has 12 residues. Germline lookup yields CDR1 SQVTM and CDR2 ANQGSEA. V gave up 7 bases and J gave up 5 bases; unmatched junction bases: 8. The DNA for the CDR3 is TGCAGCGGGCGACAGGGCGGAGACGAGCAGTACTTC. As protein: CSGRQGGDEQYF.

The rearrangement uses TRBV5-5 and TRBJ2-1; TRBD2 is a possible D gene (5 bases). This CDR3 contains 16 residues. The V end lost 0 bases, the J end lost 6 bases, and 16 bases lay between the germline ends. The germline V gene encodes CDR1 SGHKS and CDR2 YYEKEE (reference sequence). This CDR3 reads CASSLALGVPVNEQFF. For the CDR3, the DNA is TGTGCCAGCAGCTTGGCCTTGGGAGTACCCGTCAATGAGCAGTTCTTC.

This clonotype came up a few times. The J gene is TRBJ1-4, the V gene TRBV19; 7 bases fit TRBD1. This CDR3 has 14 amino acids. After removal of 4 bases from V and 6 bases from J, the junction contained 5 bases not matched to a gene. The V gene's germline CDR1 is LNHDA and CDR2 SQIVND (reference sequence). CDR3 sequence (DNA): TGTGCCAGTAGTAGAGGGACAGCTTATGAAAAACTGTTTTTT. Amino acid sequence: CASSRGTAYEKLFF.

This clonotype was counted only a few times. The gene calls are TRBV5-5 and TRBJ2-7; a weak D match, TRBD2 (6 bases). Trimming pared 3 bases from V and 6 bases from J, leaving 19 bases between. CDR3 length: 15 residues. Per the germline V gene, CDR1 is SGHKS and CDR2 is YYEKEE (reference sequence). CDR3 nucleotide sequence: TGTGCCAGCAGCTGGGGTGGCGGGGCGCGCGGCGAGCAGTACTTC. Its translation: CASSWGGGARGEQYF.